These 28 T cell receptor beta chains share one sample of origin, sequenced in a study of early T cells in non-severe SARS-CoV-2 infection. Using its own MiXCR run on the 5' RACE reads, TCRdb lists one record per CDR3 protein. This table holds approximately 110,000 distinct CDR3 sequences, more than 13% found once. Sequenced input: whole blood. These receptors were taken from an adult who was a healthcare worker with PCR-confirmed SARS-CoV-2 infection or an uninfected control (not recorded which).

V is TRBV5-6 and J is TRBJ1-1; tentative D call: TRBD1 (5 bases). Trimming left V 6 bases short and J 3 bases short, with 12 bases between. The length of the CDR3 is 13 residues. CDR1 is SGHDT and CDR2 is YYEEEE in the germline V gene. CDR3 in amino acids: CASIATGHTEAFF. CDR3 bases: TGTGCCAGCATTGCTACAGGTCACACTGAAGCTTTCTTT.

This clonotype was detected a few times. The rearrangement links TRBV2 to TRBJ2-7, with a weak D call TRBD1 (5 bases). This CDR3 is built from 17 residues. Trimming took 0 bases from V and 0 from J, leaving 15 bases between them. The germline V gene encodes CDR1 SNHLY and CDR2 FYNNEI. The CDR3 bases are TGTGCCAGCAGTGAAGCGGGGCTGATATACAGCTCCTACGAGCAGTACTTC. As protein: CASSEAGLIYSSYEQYF.

The V call is TRBV7-2, the J call TRBJ2-3, with D uncertain. The V end was cut by 6 bases, the J end by 3 bases, with 7 bases between. The CDR3 totals 12 residues. Germline V gene sequence: CDR1 SGHTA, CDR2 FQGNSA. CDR3 in DNA: TGTGCCAGCAGTCCGATAACAGATACGCAGTATTTT. It translates to CASSPITDTQYF.

This clonotype has a count of ten or more. The chain couples TRBV5-1 to TRBJ1-3; D is perhaps TRBD1 (5 bases). Germline-derived CDR1 and CDR2 are SGHRS and YFSETQ. The CDR3 is made up of 14 amino acids. Trimming removed 4 bases at V and 0 bases at J, with 8 bases between. Here the CDR3 reads CASSQGLSGNTIYF. The CDR3 DNA sequence: TGCGCCAGCAGCCAGGGTCTCTCTGGAAACACCATATATTTT.

This clonotype was seen a few times. The rearrangement joins TRBV29-1 to TRBJ1-3; unclear D gene. The CDR3 is 12 amino acids. V was trimmed by 0 bases and J by 7 bases, leaving 7 bases between them. Germline loops: CDR1 SQVTM, CDR2 ANQGSEA. The CDR3 sequence is CSVEEGDNTIYF. The CDR3 DNA follows: TGCAGCGTTGAAGAAGGCGATAACACCATATATTTT.

This clonotype was seen only a few times. J is TRBJ2-3 and V is TRBV5-1; D is perhaps TRBD1 (5 bases). V lost 0 bases to trimming and J lost 2 bases, with 10 bases between them. Germline V gene data show CDR1 as SGHRS and CDR2 as YFSETQ. The CDR3 has 15 residues. The DNA of the CDR3 is TGCGCCAGCAGCTTGGAGGGGCGTAACACAGATACGCAGTATTTT. Translating gives CASSLEGRNTDTQYF.

The gene calls are TRBV15 and TRBJ2-2, with D hard to call. Germline V gene lookup returns CDR1 LNHNV and CDR2 YYDKDF (reference sequence). V lost 0 bases to trimming and J lost 3 bases, with 8 bases between them. The CDR3 is 15 residues long. This chain's CDR3 is CATSRESGYTGELFF. The CDR3 DNA sequence: TGTGCCACCAGCAGAGAATCCGGGTACACCGGGGAGCTGTTTTTT. The variable domain in full, with the rest retrieved from reference TRBV15 and TRBJ2-2, is DAMVIQNPRYQVTQFGKPVTLSCSQTLNHNVMYWYQQKSSQAPKLLFHYYDKDFNNEADTPDNFQSRRPNTSFCFLDIRSPGLGDTAMYLCATSRESGYTGELFFGEGSRLTVL.

The J gene is TRBJ1-2, the V gene TRBV20-1; D might be TRBD1 (6 bases). The CDR3 loop spans 15 amino acids. Germline-derived CDR1 and CDR2 are DFQATT and SNEGSKA (reference sequence). V was cut by 5 bases and J by 0 bases, with 16 bases left in between. DNA for the CDR3: TGCAGTGCTTTTTTCGGGGGCTCCTCTAACTATGGCTACACCTTC. It is translated as CSAFFGGSSNYGYTF.

The V and J genes are TRBV5-6 and TRBJ1-2, with D possibly matching TRBD1 (5 bases). Germline V lookup: CDR1 SGHDT, CDR2 YYEEEE. There are 14 residues in the CDR3. Trimming took off 0 bases at V and 4 bases at J, with 10 bases between the two ends. CDR3 protein: CASSLGRGSYGYTF. For the CDR3, the DNA is TGTGCCAGCAGCTTGGGTAGGGGCAGCTATGGCTACACCTTC.

This clonotype came up many times. The chain recombines TRBV7-9 with TRBJ1-4, with unresolved D. Germline V CDR1 and CDR2: SEHNR, FQNEAQ (reference sequence). V was trimmed by 6 bases and J by 8 bases, leaving 16 bases between them. The CDR3 totals 14 residues. The CDR3 region is CASSLKVGGEKLFF. The CDR3 DNA follows: TGTGCCAGCAGTTTAAAGGTGGGAGGCGAAAAACTGTTTTTT.

The chain is built from TRBV5-1 and TRBJ2-7, with a weak D call TRBD1 (6 bases). The germline V and J ends were trimmed by 4 bases and 6 bases, with 14 bases remaining between them. This CDR3 contains 13 residues. CDR1 SGHRS and CDR2 YFSETQ come from the germline V gene. CDR3 sequence: CASSLEDSCEQYF. The CDR3 DNA is TGCGCCAGCAGCCTTGAGGACAGCTGCGAGCAGTACTTC.

The chain is built from TRBV29-1 and TRBJ2-3; no clear D gene. This CDR3 region has 12 residues. The germline V and J ends were trimmed by 7 bases and 5 bases, with 13 bases remaining between them. The V gene's germline CDR1 is SQVTM and CDR2 ANQGSEA. The CDR3 region is CSALDPKDTQYF. As DNA, the CDR3 is TGCAGCGCCCTAGACCCGAAAGATACGCAGTATTTT.

This clonotype was seen only a few times. The chain is built from TRBV7-2 and TRBJ2-3; TRBD1 or TRBD2 may be the D gene (5 bases each). V gave up 1 base and J gave up 10 bases, with 18 bases separating them. The CDR3 length is 15 residues. Germline V gene sequence: CDR1 SGHTA, CDR2 FQGNSA. In DNA, the CDR3 is TGTGCCAGCAGCTTAGTTGGGACCAACATGTCTCCGCAGTATTTT. Protein product: CASSLVGTNMSPQYF.

The CDR3: CASSMPLARRTSGNTIYF. Written as DNA, the CDR3 is TGTGCCAGCAGCATGCCCCTAGCGAGGAGGACCTCTGGAAACACCATATATTTT. V and J are TRBV7-8 and TRBJ1-3; D not certain. V lost 5 bases to trimming and J lost 0 bases, with 20 bases between them. This CDR3 contains 18 residues. Looked up from germline, CDR1 is SGHVS and CDR2 is FQNEAQ.

The sample holds a few counts of this clonotype. The chain links TRBV29-1 to TRBJ2-1; 9 bases agree with TRBD2. J lost 15 bases, V lost 6 bases, and 6 bases had no gene match. CDR3 length: 10 residues. CDR1 is SQVTM, CDR2 ANQGSEA, per germline. The CDR3 region has the DNA TGCAGCGTCCTAGCGGGGTGGTGGTTCTTC. It yields the protein CSVLAGWWFF.

V and J are TRBV2 and TRBJ2-1; TRBD2 matches 7 bases. V was clipped by 1 base and J by 10 bases; unmatched bases: 10. The germline V gene has CDR1 SNHLY and CDR2 FYNNEI. This CDR3 is built from 15 residues. DNA for the CDR3: TGTGCCAGCAGTGAAGGTCTTGCCGCGGGGGTAGAGCAGTTCTTC. It codes for CASSEGLAAGVEQFF.

This clonotype was picked up many times. The J gene is TRBJ1-1, the V gene TRBV11-2; perhaps TRBD1 as D (5 bases). Germline-derived CDR1 and CDR2 are SGHAT and FQNNGV. CDR3 length: 15 amino acids. V lost 4 bases and J 1 base, leaving 13 bases between the germline ends. This chain's CDR3 is CASSSVQGRNTEAFF. The CDR3 nucleotides are TGTGCCAGCAGCTCGGTCCAGGGTCGGAACACTGAAGCTTTCTTT.

This clonotype was detected only a few times. The chain couples TRBV5-1 to TRBJ1-1, with TRBD1 as a possible D gene (6 bases). The CDR3 totals 15 residues. V was pared by 1 base and J by 5 bases, with 15 bases between. Germline V gene data show CDR1 as SGHRS and CDR2 as YFSETQ. The CDR3 sequence: CASSLFGGYSTEAFF. The CDR3 region has the DNA TGCGCCAGCAGCTTGTTCGGGGGCTATTCGACTGAAGCTTTCTTT.

This clonotype was counted many times. The J gene is TRBJ2-7, the V gene TRBV10-3, with D maybe TRBD2 (5 bases). The CDR3 covers 14 residues. The V gene's germline CDR1 is ENHRY and CDR2 SYGVKD. Trimming shortened V by 0 bases and J by 7 bases, and 13 bases separated the two germline ends. DNA for the CDR3: TGTGCCATCAGTGAGTCTATCGGGCCGGGGGAGCAGTACTTC. This translates into CAISESIGPGEQYF.

This clonotype was counted between two and nine times. J is TRBJ2-1 and V is TRBV5-1; 8 nucleotides line up with TRBD2. V was clipped by 0 bases and J by 4 bases; unmatched bases: 6. The CDR3 runs 16 residues. The V gene's germline CDR1 is SGHRS and CDR2 YFSETQ. CDR3 loop: CASSLGSSGGYNEQFF. Here the CDR3 DNA reads TGCGCCAGCAGCTTGGGATCCAGCGGGGGTTACAATGAGCAGTTCTTC.

The chain links TRBV10-3 to TRBJ2-7; 8 bases are shared with TRBD2. This CDR3 has 13 residues. Losses at the gene ends were 6 bases for V and 4 bases for J; bases not matched to a gene: 5. The V gene's germline CDR1 is ENHRY and CDR2 SYGVKD. This CDR3 is CAISLSGEYEQYF. CDR3 DNA sequence: TGTGCCATCAGCCTTAGCGGGGAGTACGAGCAGTACTTC.

V gene TRBV12-3 or TRBV12-4 combines with J gene TRBJ1-1; no clear D gene. This CDR3 has 14 amino acids. Trimming removed 1 base from V and 4 bases from J, with 10 bases in between. This CDR3 is CASSLGVFPTEAFF. In DNA form, the CDR3 reads TGTGCCAGCAGTTTAGGGGTCTTCCCCACTGAAGCTTTCTTT.

Only a few counts were recorded for this clonotype. The J gene is TRBJ1-6, the V gene TRBV12-3 or TRBV12-4, with 8 bases lining up with TRBD1. With 6 bases clipped from V and 10 bases from J, the junction kept 8 bases outside the gene matches. The CDR3 loop spans 14 amino acids. The CDR3 DNA sequence: TGTGCCAGCAGCCGACAGGGGAGTTGGTCACCCCTCCACTTT. Amino acids: CASSRQGSWSPLHF.

This clonotype was recorded at least ten times. This CDR3 reads CSAYRVNNSPLHF. The CDR3 DNA reads TGCAGTGCTTACAGGGTAAACAACTCACCCCTCCACTTT. The rearrangement links TRBV20-1 to TRBJ1-6, with a tentative D call TRBD1 (6 bases). The V gene's germline CDR1 is DFQATT and CDR2 SNEGSKA (reference sequence). The CDR3 contains 13 residues. Trimming removed 5 bases at V and 10 bases at J, with 15 bases between.

This clonotype was seen more than once but under ten times. The chain couples TRBV20-1 to TRBJ2-1; weak D call: TRBD1 (5 bases). This CDR3 is 12 amino acids long. The V end was cut by 5 bases, the J end by 8 bases, with 13 bases between. Germline CDR1 is DFQATT and CDR2 is SNEGSKA (reference sequence). CDR3 DNA: TGCAGTGCTGATGACAGCCCCGATGAGCAGTTCTTC. Its translation is CSADDSPDEQFF.

The chain carries TRBV29-1 and TRBJ2-7, with a tentative D call TRBD1 (5 bases). The CDR3 is made up of 12 amino acids. Looked up from germline, CDR1 is SQVTM and CDR2 is ANQGSEA. Trimming left V 7 bases short and J 1 base short, with 11 bases between. CDR3 sequence: CSALDRSYEQYF. CDR3 nucleotides: TGCAGCGCTCTAGACAGATCCTACGAGCAGTACTTC.

The V gene is TRBV5-1, the J gene TRBJ1-2; D unresolved. This CDR3 is 13 amino acids long. V lost 1 base and J lost 8, with 12 bases in between. Per the germline V gene, CDR1 is SGHRS and CDR2 is YFSETQ. Written as DNA, the CDR3 is TGCGCCAGCAGCTTGATGGGAGAAGGAGGCTACACCTTC. This sequence encodes CASSLMGEGGYTF.

This clonotype was seen a handful of times. The chain recombines TRBV4-1 with TRBJ1-6; D gene uncertain. Trimming took off 0 bases at V and 8 bases at J, with 8 bases between the two ends. Germline CDR1 MGHRA, CDR2 YSYEKL. The CDR3 has 14 amino acids. CDR3 in amino acids: CASSQDRLDSPLHF. The DNA of the CDR3 is TGCGCCAGCAGCCAAGACCGGCTTGATTCACCCCTCCACTTT.